These 32 T cell receptor beta chains originate from one sample sequenced in a study of T cells in tuberculosis. The time point denotes: new active TB diagnosis, blood taken before or within 7 days of starting treatment. Sequenced by immunoSEQ multiplex PCR; TCRdb stores in-frame clones only, minus some. The sample holds under 50,000 clones, approximately 95% seen once. The sequencing used PBMCs, collected at tuberculosis diagnosis. These receptors were obtained from an adult with tuberculosis.

CDR3 sequence reads: CASSQGPSGNYEQYF. The CDR3 DNA reads TGTGCCAGCAGCCAAGGTCCTAGCGGAAACTACGAGCAGTACTTC. The rearrangement links TRBV4-2 to TRBJ2-7; TRBD2 agrees at 7 bases. Germline values: CDR1 LGHNA, CDR2 YNFKEQ. V lost 1 base to trimming and J lost 3 bases; unmatched junction nucleotides: 6. The CDR3 contains 15 residues.

A single count supports this clone. The V gene is TRBV5-8, the J gene TRBJ2-7; tentative D call: TRBD1 (6 bases). V lost 3 bases to trimming and J lost 0 bases, with 13 bases between them. Germline CDR1 SGHTS, CDR2 YDEGEE. This CDR3 has 15 residues. The CDR3 here is CASSSRQVPSYEQYF. As DNA, the CDR3 is TGTGCCAGCAGCTCTAGACAGGTTCCCTCCTACGAGCAGTACTTC.

V and J are TRBV6-1 and TRBJ2-7, with D perhaps TRBD1 (5 bases). Germline assignment: CDR1 MNHNS and CDR2 SASEGT. Trimming removed 5 bases at V and 5 bases at J, with 10 bases between. The CDR3 runs to 12 residues. The CDR3 region has the DNA TGTGCCAGCAGTCATTCCAGGGACGAGCAGTACTTC. This gives the protein CASSHSRDEQYF.

The chain carries TRBV15 and TRBJ2-3, with TRBD2 matching 8 bases. This CDR3 region has 18 residues. The ends lost 1 base at V and 3 bases at J; junction bases unmatched: 12. Germline V CDR1 and CDR2: LNHNV, YYDKDF (reference sequence). CDR3 in DNA: TGTGCCACCAGCAGAGTATATTTGCGGGGGGAACGTACAGATACGCAGTATTTT. Amino acids: CATSRVYLRGERTDTQYF. Combining the CDR3 with reference TRBV15 and TRBJ2-3 gives the whole variable domain DAMVIQNPRYQVTQFGKPVTLSCSQTLNHNVMYWYQQKSSQAPKLLFHYYDKDFNNEADTPDNFQSRRPNTSFCFLDIRSPGLGDTAMYLCATSRVYLRGERTDTQYFGPGTRLTVL.

This chain links TRBV7-9 with TRBJ2-1, with 8 bases aligning to TRBD1. The CDR3 runs to 16 residues. Losses at the gene ends were 5 bases for V and 0 bases for J; bases not matched to a gene: 6. Germline V lookup: CDR1 SEHNR, CDR2 FQNEAQ (reference sequence). Written as DNA, the CDR3 is TGTGCCAGCAGCCCACGGACAGGGCGCTCCTACAATGAGCAGTTCTTC. This codes for CASSPRTGRSYNEQFF.

The rearrangement uses TRBV2 and TRBJ1-5, with TRBD1 matching over 8 bases. There are 18 residues in the CDR3. V shed 6 bases, J shed 0 bases, and the junction held 13 bases outside the gene matches. CDR1 is SNHLY, CDR2 FYNNEI, per germline. CDR3 nucleotides: TGTGCCAGCAGCCGACAGGGGCCGGGAAAATATAGCAATCAGCCCCAGCATTTT. Residues: CASSRQGPGKYSNQPQHF.

This chain joins TRBV29-1 and TRBJ2-5, with a weak D call TRBD2 (6 bases). In germline, CDR1 is SQVTM, CDR2 ANQGSEA. V dropped 5 bases and J dropped 0 bases, with 10 bases sitting between them. The CDR3 runs to 13 residues. The chain's CDR3 is CSVRGRDQETQYF. The CDR3, as DNA: TGCAGCGTTCGGGGGAGAGACCAAGAGACCCAGTACTTC.

This rearrangement joins TRBV11-3 to TRBJ1-1, with D unresolved. Trimming removed 8 bases at V and 0 bases at J, with 22 bases between. The CDR3 loop spans 17 amino acids. The V gene's germline CDR1 is SGHNT and CDR2 YENEEA. Written as DNA, the CDR3 is TGTGCCAGCCAGAGGTCTACGATAGGAAGAATGAACACTGAAGCTTTCTTT. This encodes CASQRSTIGRMNTEAFF. Variable domain in full (rest from reference TRBV11-3 and TRBJ1-1): EAGVVQSPRYKIIEKKQPVAFWCNPISGHNTLYWYLQNLGQGPELLIRYENEEAVDDSQLPKDRFSAERLKGVDSTLKIQPAELGDSAVYLCASQRSTIGRMNTEAFFGQGTRLTVV.

CDR3 sequence: CASSQVPGGLDNEQFF. Here the CDR3 DNA reads TGCGCCAGCAGCCAAGTTCCGGGGGGCCTCGACAATGAGCAGTTCTTC. The chain employs TRBV4-1 and TRBJ2-1; maybe TRBD2 (7 bases). The CDR3 consists of 16 residues. V lost 1 base and J 5 bases, leaving 15 bases between the germline ends. CDR1 and CDR2 (germline): MGHRA, YSYEKL.

The chain recombines TRBV19 with TRBJ1-6; TRBD1 is a possible D gene (5 bases). V was cut by 1 base and J by 4 bases, with 5 bases left in between. This CDR3 is 14 amino acids long. Germline V CDR1 and CDR2: LNHDA, SQIVND (reference sequence). The DNA of the CDR3 is TGTGCCAGTAGTATAGGACAGTATAATTCACCCCTCCACTTT. Amino acid sequence: CASSIGQYNSPLHF.

The chain combines TRBV28 with TRBJ2-7; the D gene is possibly TRBD2 (5 bases). V was pared by 4 bases and J by 0 bases, with 10 bases between. Germline CDR1 MDHEN, CDR2 SYDVKM. CDR3 size: 14 residues. The CDR3 DNA reads TGTGCCAGCAGTTGGCTGGGGAGCTCCTACGAGCAGTACTTC. It yields the protein CASSWLGSSYEQYF.

The V call is TRBV12-5, the J call TRBJ2-2; maybe TRBD1 (5 bases). With 1 base removed from V and 3 bases from J, the gap between germline ends came to 9 bases. Germline CDR1 and CDR2: LGHNT and FRNRAP. This CDR3 contains 15 residues. The CDR3 protein is CASGLGEQDTGELFF. The CDR3 DNA reads as TGTGCTAGTGGTTTGGGCGAACAGGACACCGGGGAGCTGTTTTTT.

The CDR3 nucleotides are TGTGCCAGCAGCTTAACGCGGGGGTACACTGAAGCTTTCTTT. Protein: CASSLTRGYTEAFF. This rearrangement joins TRBV13 to TRBJ1-1, with D possibly TRBD1 on 5 matching bases. Germline loops: CDR1 PRHDT, CDR2 FYEKMQ (reference sequence). CDR3 size: 14 residues. V shed 2 bases and J shed 3 bases, with 10 bases lying between them.

The chain is built from TRBV5-1 and TRBJ1-4; the D is unclear. Germline CDR1 SGHRS, CDR2 YFSETQ. V was pared by 0 bases and J by 1 base, with 7 bases between. This CDR3 contains 15 residues. The chain's CDR3 is CASSLERGTNEKLFF. CDR3 DNA: TGCGCCAGCAGCTTGGAGCGGGGAACTAATGAAAAACTGTTTTTT.

This rearrangement joins TRBV11-2 to TRBJ1-2, with D hard to call. Germline V CDR1 and CDR2: SGHAT, FQNNGV. The CDR3 loop spans 13 amino acids. V was shortened by 4 bases and J by 4 bases, with 10 bases between the two germline ends. Here the CDR3 reads CASSSIKIYGYTF. CDR3 DNA sequence: TGTGCCAGCAGCTCTATTAAAATCTATGGCTACACCTTC.

The sample holds one count of this clone. This chain connects TRBV9 to TRBJ1-2; perhaps TRBD1 as D (6 bases). The V end was cut by 0 bases, the J end by 5 bases, with 11 bases between. Germline V gene data show CDR1 as SGDLS and CDR2 as YYNGEE. The CDR3 loop spans 14 amino acids. The CDR3 sequence: CASSVEGQKYGYTF. The CDR3 nucleotides read TGTGCCAGCAGCGTAGAAGGACAGAAATATGGCTACACCTTC. Variable domain in full (rest from reference TRBV9 and TRBJ1-2): DSGVTQTPKHLITATGQRVTLRCSPRSGDLSVYWYQQSLDQGLQFLIQYYNGEERAKGNILERFSAQQFPDLHSELNLSSLELGDSALYFCASSVEGQKYGYTFGSGTRLTVV.

The genes are TRBV5-1 and TRBJ1-3; 7 bases agree with TRBD1. Germline loops: CDR1 SGHRS, CDR2 YFSETQ. V lost 1 base, J lost 4 bases, and 8 bases stayed unmatched. The CDR3 sequence is 16 residues long. CDR3: CASSLLGRGQGNTIYF. In DNA form, the CDR3 reads TGCGCCAGCAGCTTGTTGGGTCGGGGACAGGGAAACACCATATATTTT. The variable domain in full, completed from reference TRBV5-1 and TRBJ1-3, reads KAGVTQTPRYLIKTRGQQVTLSCSPISGHRSVSWYQQTPGQGLQFLFEYFSETQRNKGNFPGRFSGRQFSNSRSEMNVSTLELGDSALYLCASSLLGRGQGNTIYFGEGSWLTVV.

The gene calls are TRBV14 and TRBJ2-7, with 7 bases fitting TRBD2. Germline V gene data show CDR1 as SGHDN and CDR2 as FVKESK. This CDR3 comprises 13 residues. With V trimmed by 6 bases and J by 5 bases, 7 bases remained unmatched. CDR3 nucleotide sequence: TGTGCCAGCAGTCAACTAGCGTCCAACGAGCAGTACTTC. This gives the protein CASSQLASNEQYF.

The chain carries TRBV11-3 and TRBJ2-7, with D possibly matching TRBD2 (7 bases). Germline CDR1 is SGHNT and CDR2 is YENEEA. The CDR3 totals 17 residues. V lost 5 bases, J lost 1 base, and 21 bases lay in between. DNA of the CDR3: TGTGCCAGCAGCCGAAATGGGGGGGCAGGGACATCCTACGAGCAGTACTTC. Protein: CASSRNGGAGTSYEQYF.

The J gene is TRBJ2-1, the V gene TRBV6-1; D may be TRBD2 (6 bases). Trimming removed 3 bases at V and 6 bases at J, with 12 bases between. The germline gives CDR1 MNHNS, CDR2 SASEGT. CDR3 length equals 14 residues. CDR3 bases: TGTGCCAGCAGTGAGCGGAGGGTGCCCAATGAGCAGTTCTTC. Translated, it gives CASSERRVPNEQFF.

The rearrangement links TRBV19 to TRBJ1-5; 7 nucleotides align to TRBD1. The V segment lost 4 bases and the J segment 2 bases; nucleotides outside the gene matches: 5. The CDR3 covers 15 residues. CDR1 and CDR2 from the germline V gene are LNHDA and SQIVND (reference sequence). The CDR3 nucleotides are TGTGCCAGTAGTAAGACAGGGTTTGGCAATCAGCCCCAGCATTTT. Its protein is CASSKTGFGNQPQHF.

V usage is TRBV18 and J usage is TRBJ2-3; D gene unclear. Germline V gives CDR1 KGHSH, CDR2 LQKENI. CDR3 length: 13 residues. The ends were cut back, 3 bases at V and 0 bases at J, with 4 bases in the middle. CDR3 coding DNA: TGTGCCAGCTCACCGGCCAGCACAGATACGCAGTATTTT. Its translation is CASSPASTDTQYF.

The V call is TRBV18, the J call TRBJ1-5; 9 bases map to TRBD1. CDR1 and CDR2 from the germline V gene are KGHSH and LQKENI. This CDR3 region has 15 residues. The J segment lost 1 base and the V segment lost 5 bases, leaving 3 bases of the junction unmatched. CDR3 sequence reads: CASSKQGASNQPQHF. CDR3 nucleotides: TGTGCCAGCTCAAAACAGGGGGCCAGCAATCAGCCCCAGCATTTT.

The chain has TRBV7-2 and TRBJ2-3; tentative D call: TRBD1 (5 bases). Germline CDR1 SGHTA, CDR2 FQGNSA. The V gene lost 4 bases and the J gene lost 6 bases, with 8 bases spanning the gap. CDR3 length equals 12 residues. CDR3 residues: CASSWGMDTQYF. In nucleotides, the CDR3 is TGTGCCAGCAGCTGGGGCATGGATACGCAGTATTTT.

This chain uses TRBV19 with TRBJ2-7; D is undetermined. The CDR3 is 12 amino acids. Germline loops: CDR1 LNHDA, CDR2 SQIVND (reference sequence). V was trimmed by 4 bases and J by 1 base, leaving 5 bases between them. The CDR3 DNA reads as TGTGCCAGTAGTACGACTTCCTACGAGCAGTACTTC. It specifies CASSTTSYEQYF.

The chain has TRBV28 and TRBJ2-1; a weak D match, TRBD1 (6 bases). With 7 bases removed from V and 7 bases from J, the gap between germline ends came to 14 bases. The CDR3 spans 13 residues. The germline V gene has CDR1 MDHEN and CDR2 SYDVKM. The CDR3 here is CASTLPRGNEQFF. The CDR3 DNA sequence: TGTGCCAGCACCTTACCTAGGGGGAATGAGCAGTTCTTC. The full variable domain, completed using reference TRBV28 and TRBJ2-1, is DVKVTQSSRYLVKRTGEKVFLECVQDMDHENMFWYRQDPGLGLRLIYFSYDVKMKEKGDIPEGYSVSREKKERFSLILESASTNQTSMYLCASTLPRGNEQFFGPGTRLTVL.

This clone occurred a few times. The rearrangement joins TRBV9 to TRBJ2-1; 10 bases map to TRBD2. The CDR3 has 17 residues. V trimming: 3 bases; J trimming: 6 bases; junction bases outside the gene matches: 12. CDR1 is SGDLS, CDR2 YYNGEE, per germline. CDR3 sequence reads: CASSGLELAGARNEQFF. The CDR3 DNA reads TGTGCCAGCAGCGGGCTGGAGCTAGCGGGGGCCCGCAATGAGCAGTTCTTC. The full variable domain, its missing parts supplied by reference TRBV9 and TRBJ2-1, is DSGVTQTPKHLITATGQRVTLRCSPRSGDLSVYWYQQSLDQGLQFLIQYYNGEERAKGNILERFSAQQFPDLHSELNLSSLELGDSALYFCASSGLELAGARNEQFFGPGTRLTVL.

The V and J genes are TRBV18 and TRBJ1-2; unclear D gene. The CDR3 covers 16 residues. The germline V and J ends were trimmed by 3 bases and 2 bases, with 16 bases remaining between them. The V gene's germline CDR1 is KGHSH and CDR2 LQKENI. The CDR3 DNA sequence: TGTGCCAGCTCACCCGGGGAATCCTCCAAAAACTATGGCTACACCTTC. Protein: CASSPGESSKNYGYTF.

The genes are TRBV30 and TRBJ1-5; D perhaps matches TRBD1 (6 bases). Per the germline V gene, CDR1 is GTSNPN and CDR2 is SVGIG (reference sequence). Deletions cut 4 bases from V and 3 bases from J, with 16 bases between. The CDR3 totals 15 residues. For the CDR3, the DNA is TGTGCCTGGAATCCACAGGGAATTCCCAATCAGCCCCAGCATTTT. Its translation: CAWNPQGIPNQPQHF.

The chain recombines TRBV11-2 with TRBJ2-7; TRBD2 agrees at 8 bases. Germline V lookup: CDR1 SGHAT, CDR2 FQNNGV. CDR3 length: 18 amino acids. V was clipped by 1 base and J by 6 bases; unmatched bases: 17. The DNA of the CDR3 is TGTGCCAGCAGCTTAGCCCGGGGGGGAGGCAATATCCTAACCGAGCAGTACTTC. Translating gives CASSLARGGGNILTEQYF.

V gene TRBV5-1 combines with J gene TRBJ1-2; TRBD1 matches at 7 bases. The CDR3 runs 13 residues. From germline, CDR1 is SGHRS and CDR2 YFSETQ. Trimming took 3 bases from V and 4 from J; bases not matched to a gene: 3. CDR3 in amino acids: CASSWDSTYGYTF. For the CDR3, the DNA is TGCGCCAGCAGCTGGGACAGCACCTATGGCTACACCTTC.

This chain uses TRBV15 with TRBJ1-3; D not certain. CDR3 size: 14 residues. Germline assignment: CDR1 LNHNV and CDR2 YYDKDF (reference sequence). Trimming left V 1 base short and J 3 bases short, with 7 bases between. This CDR3 is CATSRARSGNTIYF. CDR3 in DNA: TGTGCCACCAGCAGAGCGCGAAGTGGAAACACCATATATTTT.